The 30 T cell receptor beta chains below come from one sample, sequenced in a study of shared clonotypes between healthy human individuals. As defined, naive CD8 cells were CD45RO-negative and positively selected for CCR7, with terminally differentiated effector memory CD45RA+ cells excluded. The table came from immunoSEQ multiplex PCR; TCRdb's copy has only in-frame clones and leaves some out. The table records about 820,000 clones, 80% to 95% of them present only once. The specimen sequenced was naive CD8+ T cells sorted from blood. The receptors come from a man aged 25 to 40 in good health.

The CDR3 DNA sequence: TGTGCCAGCAGCTCACCAGTTATAGCGGGAGGTACAGATACGCAGTATTTT. Translated: CASSSPVIAGGTDTQYF. The genes are TRBV7-8 and TRBJ2-3, with 10 bases that match TRBD2. V lost 4 bases and J lost 3; bases outside the gene matches: 10. This CDR3 spans 17 amino acids. The germline V gene encodes CDR1 SGHVS and CDR2 FQNEAQ.

The chain couples TRBV28 to TRBJ2-5; TRBD1 matches at 9 bases. V gave up 5 bases and J gave up 7 bases; unmatched junction bases: 14. The CDR3 length is 16 residues. Germline values: CDR1 MDHEN, CDR2 SYDVKM. This CDR3 is CASSTMPGDRVVTQYF. In DNA, the CDR3 is TGTGCCAGCAGTACTATGCCGGGGGACAGGGTTGTGACCCAGTACTTC. Supplemented by reference TRBV28 and TRBJ2-5, the full variable domain reads DVKVTQSSRYLVKRTGEKVFLECVQDMDHENMFWYRQDPGLGLRLIYFSYDVKMKEKGDIPEGYSVSREKKERFSLILESASTNQTSMYLCASSTMPGDRVVTQYFGPGTRLLVL.

The gene calls are TRBV28 and TRBJ2-7; the D call may be TRBD1 or TRBD2 (5 bases each). Trimming cost V 2 bases and J 2 bases, with 10 bases left between them. The CDR3 contains 14 residues. Per the germline V gene, CDR1 is MDHEN and CDR2 is SYDVKM. The CDR3: CASSLRDRTYEQYF. CDR3 coding DNA: TGTGCCAGCAGTTTACGGGACCGAACCTACGAGCAGTACTTC.

This chain uses TRBV4-1 with TRBJ2-5, with a tentative D call TRBD2 (5 bases). There are 16 residues in the CDR3. Germline V lookup: CDR1 MGHRA, CDR2 YSYEKL. The V gene lost 1 base and the J gene lost 3 bases, with 15 bases spanning the gap. In DNA form, the CDR3 reads TGCGCCAGCAGCCAAGGGGAGTTTGGAGCGGAAGAGACCCAGTACTTC. Its protein product is CASSQGEFGAEETQYF.

This chain joins TRBV28 and TRBJ2-7; weak D call: TRBD1 (6 bases). The V gene's germline CDR1 is MDHEN and CDR2 SYDVKM. V was cut by 1 base and J by 2 bases, with 9 bases left in between. The CDR3 spans 14 residues. CDR3 sequence reads: CASSLFRGTYEQYF. For the CDR3, the DNA is TGTGCCAGCAGTTTATTCAGGGGAACCTACGAGCAGTACTTC. The variable domain in full, completed from reference TRBV28 and TRBJ2-7, reads DVKVTQSSRYLVKRTGEKVFLECVQDMDHENMFWYRQDPGLGLRLIYFSYDVKMKEKGDIPEGYSVSREKKERFSLILESASTNQTSMYLCASSLFRGTYEQYFGPGTRLTVT.

V gene TRBV29-1 combines with J gene TRBJ2-1; 10 bases agree with TRBD2. Germline V gene sequence: CDR1 SQVTM, CDR2 ANQGSEA. Trimming removed 3 bases from V and 0 bases from J; junction bases left unmatched: 11. CDR3 size: 18 residues. The CDR3 loop is CSVDPLAGAASSYNEQFF. The CDR3 coding sequence is TGCAGCGTTGACCCGCTAGCGGGAGCGGCCAGCTCCTACAATGAGCAGTTCTTC.

This rearrangement joins TRBV7-6 to TRBJ2-5, with D unresolved. The V end lost 2 bases, the J end lost 5 bases, and 3 bases lay between the germline ends. Germline loops: CDR1 SGHVS, CDR2 FNYEAQ. CDR3 length: 11 amino acids. The CDR3: CASSLQETQYF. The CDR3 nucleotides are TGTGCCAGCAGCTTACAGGAGACCCAGTACTTC.

The chain couples TRBV7-9 to TRBJ2-2; 7 bases line up with TRBD1. V was clipped by 5 bases and J by 7 bases; unmatched bases: 10. Germline-derived CDR1 and CDR2 are SEHNR and FQNEAQ (reference sequence). This CDR3 region has 15 residues. CDR3: CASSLPTGKVGELFF. As DNA, the CDR3 is TGTGCCAGCAGCCTCCCGACAGGGAAAGTCGGGGAGCTGTTTTTT.

J is TRBJ2-3 and V is TRBV2, with 8 bases lining up with TRBD1. Per the germline V gene, CDR1 is SNHLY and CDR2 is FYNNEI. The CDR3 totals 17 residues. V dropped 1 base and J dropped 0; count of bases not matched to a gene: 6. Written as DNA, the CDR3 is TGTGCCAGCAGTGAAGGTGACAGGGGTTACAGCACAGATACGCAGTATTTT. Its protein is CASSEGDRGYSTDTQYF.

This chain links TRBV6-6 with TRBJ1-2; TRBD1 might be the D (6 bases). Germline V gene sequence: CDR1 MNHNY, CDR2 SVGAGI (reference sequence). This CDR3 has 16 residues. V was shortened by 10 bases and J by 2 bases, with 23 bases between the two germline ends. Here the CDR3 DNA reads TGTGCCACCCAACTAATAGGGGGTGGTACCAACTATGGCTACACCTTC. Protein sequence: CATQLIGGGTNYGYTF.

The genes are TRBV2 and TRBJ2-2; TRBD1 might be the D (5 bases). CDR3 length: 13 residues. The V end lost 6 bases, the J end lost 5 bases, and 10 bases lay between the germline ends. In germline, CDR1 is SNHLY, CDR2 FYNNEI. Here the CDR3 reads CASRPGYTGELFF. The CDR3 bases are TGTGCCAGCAGACCAGGGTATACCGGGGAGCTGTTTTTT.

V is TRBV27 and J is TRBJ2-7; 13 bases line up with TRBD2. Germline V gene sequence: CDR1 MNHEY, CDR2 SMNVEV (reference sequence). The CDR3 length is 14 residues. Losses at the gene ends were 6 bases for V and 5 bases for J; bases not matched to a gene: 4. The CDR3 DNA reads as TGTGCCAGCAGACCGGGACTAGCGGGGAACGAGCAGTACTTC. This sequence encodes CASRPGLAGNEQYF.

The V gene is TRBV10-1, the J gene TRBJ1-5; 7 nucleotides align to TRBD1. Germline CDR1 reads WNHNN; CDR2 reads SYGVQD (reference sequence). The CDR3 contains 14 residues. With V trimmed by 7 bases and J by 6 bases, 9 bases remained unmatched. Here the CDR3 reads CASILRQGGQPQHF. DNA of the CDR3: TGCGCCAGCATTCTTAGACAGGGTGGTCAGCCCCAGCATTTT.

This clone was seen once. This chain links TRBV19 with TRBJ2-2; tentative D call: TRBD2 (7 bases). This CDR3 is built from 16 residues. The germline V gene has CDR1 LNHDA and CDR2 SQIVND (reference sequence). The germline V and J ends were trimmed by 7 bases and 3 bases, with 18 bases remaining between them. The CDR3 here is CASTPVRGRYTGELFF. The CDR3 coding sequence is TGTGCCAGTACCCCGGTGCGGGGGCGGTACACCGGGGAGCTGTTTTTT.

The chain carries TRBV2 and TRBJ1-3; 9 bases map to TRBD1. Per the germline V gene, CDR1 is SNHLY and CDR2 is FYNNEI. Losses at the gene ends were 7 bases for V and 0 bases for J; bases not matched to a gene: 10. The CDR3 is made up of 17 amino acids. CDR3 in amino acids: CASTAGTGPFSGNTIYF. The CDR3 nucleotides are TGTGCCAGCACGGCTGGGACAGGGCCCTTCTCTGGAAACACCATATATTTT.

A remark on this clone: The same CDR3 arises from other DNA sequences in this sample as well. The chain joins TRBV10-1 to TRBJ2-2; D gene uncertain. Looked up from germline, CDR1 is WNHNN and CDR2 is SYGVQD (reference sequence). The CDR3 consists of 11 residues. V was cut by 0 bases and J by 7 bases, with 0 bases left in between. CDR3 DNA: TGCGCCAGCAGTGAGTCCGGGGAGCTGTTTTTT. Protein: CASSESGELFF.

V and J are TRBV4-1 and TRBJ1-2; D might be TRBD1 (6 bases). V dropped 0 bases and J dropped 8 bases, with 25 bases sitting between them. The CDR3 is 18 residues long. Germline V gene lookup returns CDR1 MGHRA and CDR2 YSYEKL. The CDR3 DNA sequence: TGCGCCAGCAGCCAAGATGAGGGAGGACAGAATCATCTATGGGGCTACACCTTC. It encodes CASSQDEGGQNHLWGYTF.

The rearrangement links TRBV29-1 to TRBJ2-5; no definite D call. The J call may be incorrect, as the DNA end agrees better with TRBJ2-7. This CDR3 has 12 amino acids. The germline V gene has CDR1 SQVTM and CDR2 ANQGSEA. DNA for the CDR3: TGCAGCGTTGAGGGCAGACACTACGAGCAGTACTTC. Its translation is CSVEGRHYEQYF.

The V call is TRBV2, the J call TRBJ1-1; D not resolved. This CDR3 region has 9 residues. With 9 bases removed from V and 6 bases from J, the gap between germline ends came to 5 bases. Per the germline V gene, CDR1 is SNHLY and CDR2 is FYNNEI. The CDR3 DNA reads as TGTGCCAGACGGGCTGAAGCTTTCTTT. This codes for CARRAEAFF. The entire variable domain, with the rest obtained from reference TRBV2 and TRBJ1-1, is as follows: EPEVTQTPSHQVTQMGQEVILRCVPISNHLYFYWYRQILGQKVEFLVSFYNNEISEKSEIFDDQFSVERPDGSNFTLKIRSTKLEDSAMYFCARRAEAFFGQGTRLTVV.

The genes are TRBV10-2 and TRBJ2-5, with D perhaps TRBD1 (6 bases). The germline V gene encodes CDR1 WSHSY and CDR2 SAAADI. This CDR3 comprises 13 residues. The ends were cut back, 5 bases at V and 11 bases at J, with 18 bases in the middle. DNA of the CDR3: TGCGCCAGCAGTCCCCGGGACACCTACTTACAGTACTTC. This translates into CASSPRDTYLQYF.

The chain carries TRBV7-6 and TRBJ2-3, with no clear D. This CDR3 is built from 13 residues. Germline V gives CDR1 SGHVS, CDR2 FNYEAQ. The germline V and J ends were trimmed by 0 bases and 2 bases, with 3 bases remaining between them. The CDR3 DNA follows: TGTGCCAGCAGCTTAGCCGACACAGATACGCAGTATTTT. Amino acids: CASSLADTDTQYF.

Notes on this clone: Different DNA sequences within this sample yield the same CDR3. This chain joins TRBV28 and TRBJ1-5; D not certain. This CDR3 spans 15 amino acids. Germline CDR1 is MDHEN and CDR2 is SYDVKM. V dropped 3 bases and J dropped 0 bases, with 9 bases sitting between them. This chain's CDR3 is CASSFRGSSNQPQHF. CDR3 DNA sequence: TGTGCCAGCAGTTTTCGAGGGTCTAGCAATCAGCCCCAGCATTTT.

The rearrangement uses TRBV19 and TRBJ2-3, with D tentatively TRBD2 (5 bases). Trimming cost V 5 bases and J 2 bases, with 14 bases left between them. The CDR3 covers 15 residues. Germline CDR1 reads LNHDA; CDR2 reads SQIVND (reference sequence). The CDR3 spells CASSLGGRTTDTQYF. DNA of the CDR3: TGTGCCAGTAGTCTCGGCGGGCGAACCACAGATACGCAGTATTTT.

The CDR3 DNA sequence: TGTGCCAGTAGTATCCTAGCGGGGGTGTATGAGCAGTTCTTC. Residues: CASSILAGVYEQFF. This chain links TRBV19 with TRBJ2-1; TRBD2 matches 10 bases. CDR3 size: 14 residues. The V gene end was trimmed by 3 bases and the J gene end by 8 bases; junction bases not matched to a gene: 4. Germline V gene lookup returns CDR1 LNHDA and CDR2 SQIVND (reference sequence).

The chain has TRBV28 and TRBJ2-7; no definite D call. Germline V lookup: CDR1 MDHEN, CDR2 SYDVKM. The CDR3 contains 13 residues. V shed 3 bases and J shed 7 bases, with 13 bases lying between them. The CDR3 bases are TGTGCCAGCAGTTTCGGTACGCATACAGAGCAGTACTTC. It specifies CASSFGTHTEQYF.

This chain connects TRBV9 to TRBJ1-2, with 9 bases that match TRBD1. Germline CDR1 reads SGDLS; CDR2 reads YYNGEE. The V gene end was trimmed by 0 bases and the J gene end by 6 bases; junction bases not matched to a gene: 6. This CDR3 is 15 amino acids long. CDR3 in DNA: TGTGCCAGCAGCGTAGACAGGGGGCGAGACGATGGCTACACCTTC. Protein sequence: CASSVDRGRDDGYTF. The full variable domain, completed using reference TRBV9 and TRBJ1-2, is DSGVTQTPKHLITATGQRVTLRCSPRSGDLSVYWYQQSLDQGLQFLIQYYNGEERAKGNILERFSAQQFPDLHSELNLSSLELGDSALYFCASSVDRGRDDGYTFGSGTRLTVV.

V usage is TRBV4-3 and J usage is TRBJ2-7; possible D gene TRBD2, 6 bases. Deletions cut 2 bases from V and 2 bases from J, with 13 bases between. Germline CDR1 and CDR2: LGHNA and YSLEER. This CDR3 region has 15 residues. The CDR3 reads CASSQSPRGTYEQYF. Written as DNA, the CDR3 is TGCGCCAGCAGCCAATCGCCCCGGGGGACCTACGAGCAGTACTTC.

The CDR3 reads CASSMAGTEGEQYF. The CDR3 DNA reads TGTGCCAGTAGTATGGCGGGCACCGAGGGAGAGCAGTACTTC. The chain uses TRBV19 and TRBJ2-7, with D possibly matching TRBD2 (5 bases). The germline V gene encodes CDR1 LNHDA and CDR2 SQIVND (reference sequence). The V gene lost 3 bases and the J gene lost 7 bases, with 16 bases spanning the gap. The CDR3 runs 14 residues.

The chain is built from TRBV29-1 and TRBJ2-5, with 15 bases lining up with TRBD2. The CDR3 is 16 residues long. From germline, CDR1 is SQVTM and CDR2 ANQGSEA. With V trimmed by 7 bases and J by 3 bases, 9 bases remained unmatched. The CDR3 protein is CSATGTSGRKEETQYF. CDR3 nucleotides: TGCAGCGCAACCGGGACTAGCGGGAGGAAGGAAGAGACCCAGTACTTC.

The chain joins TRBV7-8 to TRBJ2-2; D not resolved. Per germline, CDR1 SGHVS and CDR2 FQNEAQ. Trimming removed 1 base at V and 4 bases at J, with 4 bases between. CDR3 length equals 13 residues. The CDR3 bases are TGTGCCAGCAGCTTAGTGCCCACCGGGGAGCTGTTTTTT. It codes for CASSLVPTGELFF.